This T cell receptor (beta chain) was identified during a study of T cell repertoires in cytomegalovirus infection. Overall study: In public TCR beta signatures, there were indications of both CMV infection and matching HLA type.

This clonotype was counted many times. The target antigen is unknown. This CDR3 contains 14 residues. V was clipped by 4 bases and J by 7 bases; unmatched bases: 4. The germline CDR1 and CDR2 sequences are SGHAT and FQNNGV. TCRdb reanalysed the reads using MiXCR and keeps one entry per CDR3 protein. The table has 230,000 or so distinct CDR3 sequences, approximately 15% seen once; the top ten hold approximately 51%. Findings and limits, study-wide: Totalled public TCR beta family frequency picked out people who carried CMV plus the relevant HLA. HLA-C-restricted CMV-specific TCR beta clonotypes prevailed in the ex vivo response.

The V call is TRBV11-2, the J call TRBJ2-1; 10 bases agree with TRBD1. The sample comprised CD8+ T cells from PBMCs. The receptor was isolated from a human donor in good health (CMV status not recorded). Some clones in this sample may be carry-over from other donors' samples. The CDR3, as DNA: TGTGCCAGCAGCTCGGACAGGGGGAGTAATGAGCAGTTCTTC. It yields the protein CASSSDRGSNEQFF.